This T cell receptor (delta chain) emerged from a study of Vδ1+ human thymocytes. Regarding the study as a whole: Thymic delta-chain repertoires held roughly 19% Vdelta2 sequences and few Vdelta3, despite high sort purity. Bulk repertoire data may be misinterpreted because of unexpected Vdelta2 sequences. Thymic TRG and TRD repertoires appeared highly polyclonal, with Gaussian CDR3 length distributions.

RNA was extracted from the cells and then reverse transcribed. Multiplex PCR used pooled V-gene forward primers and a constant-region reverse primer to amplify CDR3s. TCRdb reprocessed the multiplex PCR reads through CATT. The data show approximately 58,000 delta-chain clones, less than 15% seen once. This CDR3 is built from 22 residues. The junction had 28 bases not matched to a gene; V was cut back by 9 bases and J by 0 bases. In germline, CDR1 is TSWWSYY, CDR2 QGS. Of note for this clone: What it binds is unknown.

Alphabeta T cells were depleted, then CD3+ Vdelta1+ Vdelta2- thymocytes were FACS-sorted. Purity of the sorted Vdelta1+ thymocytes ranged from roughly 97% to 99.6%. The source material was Vdelta1+ gamma-delta thymocytes from the thymus. The subset was: FACS-sorted CD3+ TCRalphabeta- TCRVdelta1+ TCRVdelta2- thymocytes. The chain recombines TRDV1 with TRDJ1; 10 bases are a match to TRDD3. The TCR comes from a girl in the first two years of life who had congenital heart surgery. The CDR3 sequence is CALLNGPTGPILGDPYTDKLIF. The CDR3 region has the DNA TGTGCTCTCCTAAACGGGCCTACGGGACCTATACTGGGGGATCCGTACACCGATAAACTCATCTTT.